This T cell receptor beta chain was documented in a study of Graves' ophthalmopathy and Graves' hyperthyroidism. Germline V gene data show CDR1 as SGHRS and CDR2 as YFSETQ. The CDR3 loop spans 13 amino acids. Deletions cut 4 bases from V and 0 bases from J, with 8 bases between. Amplifying from RNA transcripts, the study obtained TCR beta CDR3 regions. RT-PCR in the first round used HTBI primers; a second-round multiplex PCR followed. TCRdb reprocessed the multiplex PCR reads with MiXCR, giving one entry per CDR3 protein. The table records hundreds of thousands of distinct CDR3 sequences, roughly 20% of them present only once. Hyperthyroidism patients had new diagnoses, durations under 2 months, and ages of 18 to 65. Excluded were patients with other autoimmune diseases, uncontrolled infections, pregnancy or lactation. Clinicians made diagnoses from clinical symptoms, serum thyroxine, TRAb, thyroid ultrasound and orbital computed tomography.

The chain uses TRBV5-1 and TRBJ2-7; no clear D. Sequencing was performed on peripheral blood. The clonotype originates from a woman between 18 and 29 years old with stable Graves' hyperthyroidism. Some clones in this sample may be carry-over from other donors' samples. As DNA, the CDR3 is TGCGCCAGCAGCCCGGACGTCTCCTACGAGCAGTACTTC. It encodes CASSPDVSYEQYF.